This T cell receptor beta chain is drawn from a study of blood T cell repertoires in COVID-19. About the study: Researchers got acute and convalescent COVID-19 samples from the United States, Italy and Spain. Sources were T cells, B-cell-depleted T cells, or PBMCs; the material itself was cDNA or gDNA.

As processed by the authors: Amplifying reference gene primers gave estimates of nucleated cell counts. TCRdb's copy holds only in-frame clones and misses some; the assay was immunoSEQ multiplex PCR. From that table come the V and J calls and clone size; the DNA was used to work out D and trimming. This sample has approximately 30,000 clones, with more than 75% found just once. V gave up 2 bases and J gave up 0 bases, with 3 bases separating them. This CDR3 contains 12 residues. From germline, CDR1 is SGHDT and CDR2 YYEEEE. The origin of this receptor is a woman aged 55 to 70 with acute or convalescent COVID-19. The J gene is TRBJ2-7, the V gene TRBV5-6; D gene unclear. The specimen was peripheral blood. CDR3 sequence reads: CASSFGSYEQYF. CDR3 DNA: TGTGCCAGCAGCTTCGGCTCCTACGAGCAGTACTTC.